This T cell receptor (beta chain) was identified during a study of CD8+ T cells in alopecia areata. On the study more broadly: Among treated patients, oral tofacitinib was administered at 5 to 10 mg twice daily. Study results and limitations: Compared with normal scalp, lesional scalp had higher clonality and more expanded CD8+ clones.

Once RNA had been extracted, it was reverse transcribed into cDNA to act as the sequencing template. Sequenced by immunoSEQ multiplex PCR; TCRdb stores in-frame clones only, minus some. The sample shows 110,000 to 150,000 clones, roughly three fifths of them seen only once. The junction had 6 bases not matched to a gene; V was cut back by 1 base and J by 5 bases. Germline V CDR1 and CDR2: SGHTA, FQGNSA. CDR3 size: 15 residues. Sorting of CD4+ and CD8+ T cells was performed on PBMCs. As for this clone: The antigen is not known.

The receptor was derived from a human donor with alopecia areata. Sequenced material: CD4+ T cells sorted from blood, taken at week 0. The gene calls are TRBV7-2 and TRBJ2-5; 8 bases match TRBD2. The CDR3 DNA reads TGTGCCAGCAGCTTAGGTAGCGGGGACCTGGAGACCCAGTACTTC. It encodes CASSLGSGDLETQYF. Together with reference TRBV7-2 and TRBJ2-5, the CDR3 gives the full variable domain: GAGVSQSPSNKVTEKGKDVELRCDPISGHTALYWYRQSLGQGLEFLIYFQGNSAPDKSGLPSDRFSAERTGGSVSTLTIQRTQQEDSAVYLCASSLGSGDLETQYFGPGTRLLVL.